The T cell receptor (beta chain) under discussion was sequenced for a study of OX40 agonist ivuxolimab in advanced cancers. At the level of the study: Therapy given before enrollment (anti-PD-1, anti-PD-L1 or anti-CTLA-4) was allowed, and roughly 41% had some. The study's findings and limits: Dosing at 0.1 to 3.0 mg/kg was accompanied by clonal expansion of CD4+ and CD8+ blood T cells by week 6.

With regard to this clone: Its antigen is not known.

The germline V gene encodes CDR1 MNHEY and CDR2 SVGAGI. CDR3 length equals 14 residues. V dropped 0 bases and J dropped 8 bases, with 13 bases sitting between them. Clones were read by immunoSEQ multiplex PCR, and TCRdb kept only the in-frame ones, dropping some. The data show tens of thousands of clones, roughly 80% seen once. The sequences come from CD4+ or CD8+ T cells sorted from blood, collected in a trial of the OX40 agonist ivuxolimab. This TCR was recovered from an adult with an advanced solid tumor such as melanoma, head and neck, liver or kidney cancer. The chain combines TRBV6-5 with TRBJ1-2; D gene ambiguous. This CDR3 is CASSYSAEREGYTF. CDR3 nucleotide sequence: TGTGCCAGCAGTTACTCGGCAGAAAGGGAGGGCTACACCTTC.